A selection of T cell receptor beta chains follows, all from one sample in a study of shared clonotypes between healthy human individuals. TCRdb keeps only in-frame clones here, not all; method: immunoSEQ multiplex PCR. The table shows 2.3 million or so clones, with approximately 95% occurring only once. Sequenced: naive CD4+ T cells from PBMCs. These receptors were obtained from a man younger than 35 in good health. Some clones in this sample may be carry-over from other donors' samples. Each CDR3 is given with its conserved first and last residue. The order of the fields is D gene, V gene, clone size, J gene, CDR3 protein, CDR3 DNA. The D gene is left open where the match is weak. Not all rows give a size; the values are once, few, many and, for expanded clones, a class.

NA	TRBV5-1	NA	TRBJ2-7	CASSFGGRDEQYF	TGCGCCAGCAGCTTCGGGGGGCGAGACGAGCAGTACTTC
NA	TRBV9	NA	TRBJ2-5	CASSVAGAGQETQYF	TGTGCCAGCAGCGTAGCTGGGGCGGGCCAAGAGACCCAGTACTTC
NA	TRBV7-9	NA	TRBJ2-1	CASSPRWGTRENEQFF	TGTGCCAGCAGCCCCCGCTGGGGGACCAGGGAAAATGAGCAGTTCTTC
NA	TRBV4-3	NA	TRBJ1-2	CASSPQDGNYGYTF	TGCGCCAGCAGCCCCCAGGACGGTAACTATGGCTACACCTTC
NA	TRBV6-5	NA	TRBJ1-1	CASATLRNTEAFF	TGTGCCAGCGCAACCCTAAGGAACACTGAAGCTTTCTTT
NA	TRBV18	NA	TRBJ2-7	CASSPAASGGGEQYF	TGTGCCAGCTCACCGGCGGCTAGCGGAGGGGGCGAGCAGTACTTC
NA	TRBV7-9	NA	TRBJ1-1	CASSLGRNTEAFF	TGTGCCAGCAGCTTAGGTAGGAACACTGAAGCTTTCTTT
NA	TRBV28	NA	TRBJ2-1	CASSGASSSYNEQFF	TGTGCCAGCAGTGGAGCGTCGAGCTCCTACAATGAGCAGTTCTTC
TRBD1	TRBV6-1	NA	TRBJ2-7	CASTTDRIPYEQYF	TGTGCCAGCACCACGGACAGGATTCCCTACGAGCAGTACTTC
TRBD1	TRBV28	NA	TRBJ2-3	CASSSGGTGEDTQYF	TGTGCCAGCAGTTCCGGAGGGACAGGGGAAGATACGCAGTATTTT
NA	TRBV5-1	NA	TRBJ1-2	CASSFVPWSGDGYTF	TGCGCCAGCAGCTTTGTGCCGTGGTCAGGGGATGGCTACACCTTC
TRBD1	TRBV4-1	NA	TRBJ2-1	CASSQETGGNEQFF	TGCGCCAGCAGCCAAGAAACAGGGGGGAATGAGCAGTTCTTC
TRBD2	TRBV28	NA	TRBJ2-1	CASSKLADEQFF	TGTGCCAGCAGCAAACTAGCGGACGAGCAGTTCTTC
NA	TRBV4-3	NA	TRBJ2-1	CASSQEVGGWSYNEQFF	TGCGCCAGCAGCCAAGAAGTCGGAGGGTGGTCCTACAATGAGCAGTTCTTC
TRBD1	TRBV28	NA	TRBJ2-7	CASSLAGGIYEQYF	TGTGCCAGCAGTTTAGCAGGGGGTATATACGAGCAGTACTTC
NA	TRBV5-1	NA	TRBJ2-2	CASSLASVGTGELFF	TGCGCCAGCAGCTTGGCCTCGGTGGGCACCGGGGAGCTGTTTTTT
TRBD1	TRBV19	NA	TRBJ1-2	CASSPSGTVNYGYTF	TGTGCCAGTAGCCCATCAGGGACAGTAAACTATGGCTACACCTTC
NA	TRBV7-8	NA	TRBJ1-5	CASSLASRNQPQHF	TGTGCCAGCAGCTTAGCCAGCCGCAATCAGCCCCAGCATTTT
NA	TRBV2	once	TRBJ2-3	CASSTGTRTDTQYF	TGTGCCAGCAGTACCGGGACACGCACAGATACGCAGTATTTT
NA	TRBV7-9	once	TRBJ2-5	CASSPYRRMGETQYF	TGTGCCAGCAGCCCCTACCGCAGGATGGGAGAGACCCAGTACTTC